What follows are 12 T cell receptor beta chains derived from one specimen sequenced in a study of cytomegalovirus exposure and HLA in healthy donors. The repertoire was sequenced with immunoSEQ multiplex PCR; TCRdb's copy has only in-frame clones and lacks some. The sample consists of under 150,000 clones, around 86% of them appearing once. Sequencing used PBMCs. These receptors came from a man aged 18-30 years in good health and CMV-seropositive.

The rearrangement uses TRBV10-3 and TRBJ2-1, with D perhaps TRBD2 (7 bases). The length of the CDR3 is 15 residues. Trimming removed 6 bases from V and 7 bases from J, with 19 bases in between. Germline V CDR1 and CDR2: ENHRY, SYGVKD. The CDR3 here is CAISGVRGGPNEQFF. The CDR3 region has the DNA TGTGCCATCAGCGGCGTGAGGGGGGGCCCTAATGAGCAGTTCTTC.

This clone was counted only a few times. This CDR3 is CASTDSYEQYF. CDR3 coding DNA: TGTGCCAGCACCGACAGCTACGAGCAGTACTTC. The rearrangement uses TRBV6-5 and TRBJ2-7; maybe TRBD1 (5 bases). V lost 7 bases to trimming and J lost 3 bases, with 7 bases between them. Germline CDR1 reads MNHEY; CDR2 reads SVGAGI. This CDR3 is built from 11 residues.

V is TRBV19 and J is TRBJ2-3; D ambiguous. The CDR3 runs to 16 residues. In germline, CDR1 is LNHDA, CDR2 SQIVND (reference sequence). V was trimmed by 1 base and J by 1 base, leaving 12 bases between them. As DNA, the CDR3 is TGTGCCAGTAGTATAGGGCTCAACGCTGGCACAGATACGCAGTATTTT. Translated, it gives CASSIGLNAGTDTQYF.

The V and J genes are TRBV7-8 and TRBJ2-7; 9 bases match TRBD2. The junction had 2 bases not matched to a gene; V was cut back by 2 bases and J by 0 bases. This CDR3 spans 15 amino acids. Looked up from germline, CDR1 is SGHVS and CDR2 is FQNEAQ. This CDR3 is CASSLRGRDSYEQYF. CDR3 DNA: TGTGCCAGCAGCTTACGCGGGAGGGACTCCTACGAGCAGTACTTC.

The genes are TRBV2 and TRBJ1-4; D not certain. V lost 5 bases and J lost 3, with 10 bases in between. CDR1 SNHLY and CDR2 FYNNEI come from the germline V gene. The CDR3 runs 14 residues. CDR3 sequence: CASSPRVSNEKLFF. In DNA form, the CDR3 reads TGTGCCAGCAGTCCCCGGGTTTCTAATGAAAAACTGTTTTTT.

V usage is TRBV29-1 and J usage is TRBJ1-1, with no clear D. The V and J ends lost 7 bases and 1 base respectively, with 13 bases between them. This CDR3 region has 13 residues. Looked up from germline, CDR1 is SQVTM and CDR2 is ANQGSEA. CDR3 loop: CSARRSPNTEAFF. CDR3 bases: TGCAGCGCCCGGCGGAGTCCGAACACTGAAGCTTTCTTT.

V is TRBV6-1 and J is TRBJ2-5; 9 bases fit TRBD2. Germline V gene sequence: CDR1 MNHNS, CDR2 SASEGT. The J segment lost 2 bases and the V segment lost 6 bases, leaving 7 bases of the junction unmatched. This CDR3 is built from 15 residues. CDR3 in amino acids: CASRPWREGQETQYF. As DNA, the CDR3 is TGTGCCAGCAGACCGTGGCGGGAGGGACAAGAGACCCAGTACTTC.

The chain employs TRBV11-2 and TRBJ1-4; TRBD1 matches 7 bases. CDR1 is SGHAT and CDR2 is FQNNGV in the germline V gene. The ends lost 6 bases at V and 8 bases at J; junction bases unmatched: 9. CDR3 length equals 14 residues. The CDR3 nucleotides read TGTGCCAGCAGTTTTAGGGGGCCACGGGAAAAACTGTTTTTT. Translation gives CASSFRGPREKLFF.

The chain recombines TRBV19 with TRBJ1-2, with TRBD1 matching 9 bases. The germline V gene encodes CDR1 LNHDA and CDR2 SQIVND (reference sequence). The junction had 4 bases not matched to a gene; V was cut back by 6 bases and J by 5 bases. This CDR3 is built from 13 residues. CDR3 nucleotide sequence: TGTGCCAGTAGCGAGGGGACAGGGTATGGCTACACCTTC. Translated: CASSEGTGYGYTF. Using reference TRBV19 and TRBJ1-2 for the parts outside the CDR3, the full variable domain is DGGITQSPKYLFRKEGQNVTLSCEQNLNHDAMYWYRQDPGQGLRLIYYSQIVNDFQKGDIAEGYSVSREKKESFPLTVTSAQKNPTAFYLCASSEGTGYGYTFGSGTRLTVV.

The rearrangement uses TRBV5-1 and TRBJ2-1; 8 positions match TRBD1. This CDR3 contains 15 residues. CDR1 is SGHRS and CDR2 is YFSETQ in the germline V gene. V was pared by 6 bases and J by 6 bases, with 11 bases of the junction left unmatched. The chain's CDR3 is CASISGAGGGNEQFF. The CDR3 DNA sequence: TGCGCCAGCATTAGCGGAGCAGGGGGCGGCAATGAGCAGTTCTTC. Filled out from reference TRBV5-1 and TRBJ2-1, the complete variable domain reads KAGVTQTPRYLIKTRGQQVTLSCSPISGHRSVSWYQQTPGQGLQFLFEYFSETQRNKGNFPGRFSGRQFSNSRSEMNVSTLELGDSALYLCASISGAGGGNEQFFGPGTRLTVL.

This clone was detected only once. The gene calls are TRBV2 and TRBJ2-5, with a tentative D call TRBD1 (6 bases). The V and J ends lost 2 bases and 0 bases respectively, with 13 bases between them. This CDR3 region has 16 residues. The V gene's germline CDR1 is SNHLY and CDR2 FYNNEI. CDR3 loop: CASSERGTNYQETQYF. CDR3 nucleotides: TGTGCCAGCAGTGAAAGGGGGACCAACTACCAAGAGACCCAGTACTTC.

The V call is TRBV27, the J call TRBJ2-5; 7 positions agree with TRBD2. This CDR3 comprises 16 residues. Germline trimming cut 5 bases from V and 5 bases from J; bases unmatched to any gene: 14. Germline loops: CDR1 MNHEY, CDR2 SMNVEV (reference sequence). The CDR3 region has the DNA TGTGCCAGCAGTGTCATAGCGGGCCCGGGCTTGGAGACCCAGTACTTC. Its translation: CASSVIAGPGLETQYF.